The 5 T cell receptor beta chains below come from one sample, sequenced in a study of blood T cell repertoires in COVID-19. Sequenced by immunoSEQ multiplex PCR; TCRdb stores in-frame clones only, minus some. The sample carries around 100,000 clones, around four fifths recorded once. Sequencing input: peripheral blood. These receptors were taken from a man aged 70-80 years with active or convalescent COVID-19.

The chain combines TRBV28 with TRBJ1-4; tentative D call: TRBD1 (6 bases). CDR1 is MDHEN and CDR2 is SYDVKM in the germline V gene. The V gene lost 6 bases and the J gene lost 0 bases, with 20 bases spanning the gap. This CDR3 is 18 amino acids long. Here the CDR3 reads CASSKPPGHLATNEKLFF. The DNA of the CDR3 is TGTGCCAGCAGCAAACCTCCGGGACACCTTGCAACTAATGAAAAACTGTTTTTT.

V gene TRBV19 combines with J gene TRBJ2-2; 10 bases match TRBD2. Germline CDR1 reads LNHDA; CDR2 reads SQIVND (reference sequence). The length of the CDR3 is 16 residues. V lost 4 bases to trimming and J lost 7 bases; unmatched junction nucleotides: 9. DNA for the CDR3: TGTGCCAGTAGTACGACCGGGACTAGCGTTTACGGGGAGCTGTTTTTT. Its protein is CASSTTGTSVYGELFF.

Only a few counts were recorded for this clone. The chain is built from TRBV19 and TRBJ2-6; 12 bases are a match to TRBD2. Germline CDR1 reads LNHDA; CDR2 reads SQIVND (reference sequence). After removal of 9 bases from V and 1 base from J, the junction contained 10 bases not matched to a gene. The CDR3 has 18 residues. As DNA, the CDR3 is TGTGCCAGCCTTTCGACTAGCGGGGGAAAATCTGGGGCCAACGTCCTGACTTTC. The encoded protein is CASLSTSGGKSGANVLTF.

The chain joins TRBV6-2 or TRBV6-3 to TRBJ1-1, with 10 bases aligning to TRBD1. J gave up 1 base and V 6 bases, and 8 bases lay outside the gene matches. The CDR3 is made up of 16 amino acids. The germline CDR1 and CDR2 sequences are MNHEY and SVGEGT. In DNA, the CDR3 is TGTGCCAGCAGACCTGACAGGGGGCGAGGGAACACTGAAGCTTTCTTT. Protein: CASRPDRGRGNTEAFF.

CDR3 nucleotides: TGTGCCAGCTCACCAGGGGCTGGCACTGAAGCTTTCTTT. Its protein is CASSPGAGTEAFF. V usage is TRBV18 and J usage is TRBJ1-1, with D tentatively TRBD1 (5 bases). V lost 2 bases and J 4 bases, leaving 8 bases between the germline ends. The CDR3 spans 13 residues. CDR1 and CDR2 (germline): KGHSH, LQKENI.